This T cell receptor beta chain is from a study of cytomegalovirus exposure and HLA in healthy donors. Study-wide background: Some 85 million unique TCRs, all from HLA-typed donors, were included in an early release of the data.

The junction had 9 bases not matched to a gene; V was cut back by 4 bases and J by 1 base. This CDR3 is built from 17 residues. Per the germline V gene, CDR1 is SGDLS and CDR2 is YYNGEE. Healthy donors of bone marrow made up the group. Amplification used 60 Vbeta primers and 13 Jbeta primers. Source study methods: Later, an analysis found about 80 million unique TCR beta chains, and around 10 million of these were shared. Here immunoSEQ multiplex PCR was the method, and the copy in TCRdb shows in-frame clones only, minus some. V and J calls and clone size follow that table, whereas D and trimming were derived from the DNA. The table lists 100,000 to 150,000 clones, approximately 84% of them singletons. This clone came up once.

This clonotype was sampled from a boy aged 2-9 years in good health and CMV-seronegative. The sample comprised PBMCs. V and J are TRBV9 and TRBJ2-5; 11 bases are a match to TRBD2. DNA of the CDR3: TGTGCCAGCAGCACCCGACCTAGCGGGGGGCCCCAAGAGACCCAGTACTTC. As protein: CASSTRPSGGPQETQYF.